This T cell receptor (beta chain) was recorded in a study of regulatory T cells in long-lasting Graves disease. HTBI primers from iRepertoire and Arm-PCR of CDR3 regions yielded the TCR beta libraries. TCRdb re-derived calls from the multiplex PCR reads in MiXCR, one entry per CDR3 protein. The table records some 410,000 distinct CDR3 sequences, less than 20% of them present only once. This CDR3 contains 14 residues. The J segment lost 4 bases and the V segment lost 2 bases, leaving 4 bases of the junction unmatched. Germline V lookup: CDR1 ENHRY, CDR2 SYGVKD. Noted time point: newly diagnosed GD, antithyroid drugs for less than 3 months. The TCR library was prepared using RNA isolated from PBMCs. These data were also reused for a study on T cells in Graves' hyperthyroidism and ophthalmopathy.

This TCR derives from a woman aged 25 to 39 with Graves disease. The chain joins TRBV10-3 to TRBJ2-5; 7 bases line up with TRBD1. The sample was peripheral blood mononuclear cells (PBMCs), taken at new diagnosis, from a patient treated with antithyroid drugs. The CDR3: CAISEPTGRETQYF. CDR3 in DNA: TGTGCCATCAGTGAGCCGACAGGGCGAGAGACCCAGTACTTC.